Described below is a single T cell receptor beta chain sequence and its context. This sample was taken from a study of control samples from healthy donors and cancer patients. Trimming took 6 bases from V and 8 from J, leaving 22 bases between them. Germline values: CDR1 MDHEN, CDR2 SYDVKM. The CDR3 is 15 residues long. The data were produced by immunoSEQ multiplex PCR, yet TCRdb's version contains in-frame clones alone and is incomplete. Counted here are over 200,000 clones, around 79% occurring once; the ten biggest clones make up about an eighth. The rearrangement joins TRBV28 to TRBJ1-2; the D gene is possibly TRBD1 (5 bases). The receptor was derived from a woman aged 60-70 years with lung cancer. The sequenced sample consisted of PBMCs. CDR3 in DNA: TGTGCCAGCAGGGACCCGCAGGGTCCTCTAAAAGGCTACACCTTC. This gives the protein CASRDPQGPLKGYTF.